These T cell receptor beta chains were read from a single sample in a study of Graves' ophthalmopathy and Graves' hyperthyroidism. TCRdb fed the multiplex PCR reads into MiXCR, producing one record per CDR3 protein. The table lists 600,000 to 700,000 distinct CDR3 sequences, over 40% of them singletons, with over 2.5% in the top ten. The sequencing input was peripheral blood. The receptor source for this set is an adult man with Graves' ophthalmopathy. The CDR3 runs from the conserved cysteine through the conserved F or W. Fields, in order: J gene, D gene, CDR3 length, V gene, clone size, CDR3 DNA, CDR3 protein. D genes are given only for firm matches. Clone size is stated in some rows and not others, as once, few, many or a class when expanded.

TRBJ2-7 | TRBD2 | 15 | TRBV10-3 | . | TGTGCCAGCACCCCCGGGGGGACCGTCTCCTACGAGCAGTACTTC | CASTPGGTVSYEQYF
TRBJ1-2 | TRBD1 | 14 | TRBV25-1 | once | TGTGCCAGCACTAGGACAGGGGGATATTATGGCTACACCTTC | CASTRTGGYYGYTF
TRBJ1-6 | TRBD1 | 16 | TRBV4-1 | few | TGCGCCAGCAGCCAAGTGGGCCAAGGGGGCTATTCACCCCTCCACTTT | CASSQVGQGGYSPLHF
TRBJ2-3 | TRBD1 | 16 | TRBV20-1 | . | TGCAGTGCTAGCCCCGCGACAGGGCCGAACACAGATACGCAGTATTTT | CSASPATGPNTDTQYF
TRBJ1-6 | TRBD1 | 14 | TRBV20-1 | many | TGCAGTGCTACCCGGACAGGGGGATTGCCACCCCTCCACTTT | CSATRTGGLPPLHF
TRBJ1-5 | TRBD1 | 13 | TRBV19 | . | TGTGCCAGTAGGACAGGGGGTTATCAGCCCCAGCATTTT | CASRTGGYQPQHF
TRBJ1-1 | . | 12 | TRBV11-2 | many | TGTGCCAGCAGCACCCCCAACACTGAAGCTTTCTTT | CASSTPNTEAFF
TRBJ2-5 | . | 13 | TRBV4-2 | many | TGTGCCAGCAGCCAAGAATCCCGAGAGACCCAGTACTTC | CASSQESRETQYF
TRBJ1-5 | TRBD1 | 15 | TRBV12-3/TRBV12-4 | . | TGTGCCAGCAGTCTCGGTAAGGGGGCTAATGGGCCCCAGCATTTT | CASSLGKGANGPQHF
TRBJ1-6 | . | 15 | TRBV20-1 | . | TGCAGTGCCAGCGAGGACTGGGACACCGATTCACCCCTCCACTTT | CSASEDWDTDSPLHF
TRBJ2-7 | TRBD2 | 14 | TRBV7-9 | . | TGTGCCAGCAGCGCCGGGGCGGGAGCTGGCGAGCAGTACTTC | CASSAGAGAGEQYF
TRBJ2-7 | . | 14 | TRBV4-2 | many | TGTGCCAGCAGCCAAGGGACGGTTTCCTACGAGCAGTACTTC | CASSQGTVSYEQYF
TRBJ1-3 | TRBD1 | 15 | TRBV14 | . | TGTGCCAGCAGCCAAGTAGCAGGGGGCGGAAACACCATATATTTT | CASSQVAGGGNTIYF
TRBJ2-3 | TRBD1 | 16 | TRBV7-6 | . | TGTGCCAGCAGTCGATACAGGACAGGGAGCACAGATACGCAGTATTTT | CASSRYRTGSTDTQYF
TRBJ2-6 | . | 18 | TRBV5-1 | once | TGCGCCAGCAGCCATGAGGCAGGGGACCCCTCTGGGGCCAACGTCCTGACTTTC | CASSHEAGDPSGANVLTF
TRBJ2-7 | TRBD1 | 14 | TRBV2 | many | TGTGCCAGCAGTGAATATCAGGGGGCAAACGAGCAGTACTTC | CASSEYQGANEQYF